This T cell receptor (beta chain) was documented in a study of T cell responses to AZD1222 COVID-19 vaccine. Clones were sequenced by immunoSEQ multiplex PCR, and TCRdb holds only the in-frame ones, with some missing. The table has 100,000 to 120,000 clones, about 87% seen once. This receptor was taken from an adult who received the AZD1222 COVID-19 vaccine. The starting material was peripheral blood, obtained 28 days after the second AZD1222 dose.

DNA of the CDR3: TGTGCCAGCAGCTTAGTTGGACAGACCTTCGGGGCTGGCTACACCTTC. The encoded protein is CASSLVGQTFGAGYTF. The rearrangement joins TRBV7-8 to TRBJ1-2, with D perhaps TRBD1 (6 bases). The V gene's germline CDR1 is SGHVS and CDR2 FQNEAQ. The V end was cut by 1 base, the J end by 7 bases, with 19 bases between. The CDR3 contains 16 residues. The variable domain in full, completed from reference TRBV7-8 and TRBJ1-2, reads GAGVSQSPRYKVAKRGQDVALRCDPISGHVSLFWYQQALGQGPEFLTYFQNEAQLDKSGLPSDRFFAERPEGSVSTLKIQRTQQEDSAVYLCASSLVGQTFGAGYTFGSGTRLTVV.